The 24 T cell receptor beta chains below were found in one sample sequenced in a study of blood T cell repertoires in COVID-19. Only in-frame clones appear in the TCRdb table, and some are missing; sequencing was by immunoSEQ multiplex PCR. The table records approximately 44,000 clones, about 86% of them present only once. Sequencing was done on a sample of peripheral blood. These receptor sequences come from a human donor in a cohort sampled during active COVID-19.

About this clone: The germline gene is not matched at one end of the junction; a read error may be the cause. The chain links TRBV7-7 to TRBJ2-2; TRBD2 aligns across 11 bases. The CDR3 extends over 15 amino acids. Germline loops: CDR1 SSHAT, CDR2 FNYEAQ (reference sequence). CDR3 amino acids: CASSPGLADTGELFF. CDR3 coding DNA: TGTGCTAGCAGCCCGGGACTAGCGGACACCGGGGAGCTGTTTTTT.

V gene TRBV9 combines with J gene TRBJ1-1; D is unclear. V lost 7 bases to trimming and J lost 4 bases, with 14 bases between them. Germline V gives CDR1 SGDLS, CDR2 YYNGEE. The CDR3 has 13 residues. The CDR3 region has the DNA TGTGCCAGCTCCGCCAGTCCCTTCACTGAAGCTTTCTTT. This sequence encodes CASSASPFTEAFF.

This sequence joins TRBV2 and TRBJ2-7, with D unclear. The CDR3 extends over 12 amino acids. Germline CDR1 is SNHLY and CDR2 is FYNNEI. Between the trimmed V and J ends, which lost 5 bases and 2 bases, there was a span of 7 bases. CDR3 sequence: CASSLLPYEQYF. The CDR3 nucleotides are TGTGCCAGCAGTTTACTTCCCTACGAGCAGTACTTC.

The CDR3 spells CASTLTGGEKLFF. CDR3 coding DNA: TGTGCCAGCACCCTCACGGGGGGTGAAAAACTGTTTTTT. V usage is TRBV13 and J usage is TRBJ1-4; D may be TRBD1 (5 bases). V was cut by 7 bases and J by 7 bases, with 13 bases left in between. This CDR3 spans 13 amino acids. Germline CDR1 reads PRHDT; CDR2 reads FYEKMQ (reference sequence).

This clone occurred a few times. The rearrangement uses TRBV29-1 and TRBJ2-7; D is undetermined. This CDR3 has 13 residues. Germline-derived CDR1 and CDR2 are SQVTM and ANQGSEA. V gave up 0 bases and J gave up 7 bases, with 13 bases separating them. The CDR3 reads CSVEDLNSREQYF. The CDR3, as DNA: TGCAGCGTTGAAGATCTGAACAGTCGAGAGCAGTACTTC.

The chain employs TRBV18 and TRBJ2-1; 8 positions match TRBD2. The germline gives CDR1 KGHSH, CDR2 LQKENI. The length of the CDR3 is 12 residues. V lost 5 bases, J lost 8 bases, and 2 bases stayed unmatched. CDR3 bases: TGTGCCAGCTCAACGGGGGGGGATGAGCAGTTCTTC. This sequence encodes CASSTGGDEQFF.

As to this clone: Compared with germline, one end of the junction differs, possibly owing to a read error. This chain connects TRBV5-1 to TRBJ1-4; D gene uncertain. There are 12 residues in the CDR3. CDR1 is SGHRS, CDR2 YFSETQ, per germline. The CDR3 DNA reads TGCGCCAGCAGCTTCCAGTCCCTTCGGCGGCTTTTT. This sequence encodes CASSFQSLRRLF.

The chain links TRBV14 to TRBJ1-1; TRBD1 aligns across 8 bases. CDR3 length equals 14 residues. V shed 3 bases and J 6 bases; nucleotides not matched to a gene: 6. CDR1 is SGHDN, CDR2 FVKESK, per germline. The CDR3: CASSHQGARAEAFF. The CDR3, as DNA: TGTGCCAGCAGCCACCAGGGGGCTCGGGCTGAAGCTTTCTTT.

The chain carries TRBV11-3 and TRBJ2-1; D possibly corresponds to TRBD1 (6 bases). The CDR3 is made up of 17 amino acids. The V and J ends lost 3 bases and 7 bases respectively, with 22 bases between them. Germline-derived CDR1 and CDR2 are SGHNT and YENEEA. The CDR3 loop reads CASSFSQARGRYNEQFF. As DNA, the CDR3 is TGTGCCAGCAGCTTCTCTCAGGCCAGGGGAAGGTATAATGAGCAGTTCTTC.

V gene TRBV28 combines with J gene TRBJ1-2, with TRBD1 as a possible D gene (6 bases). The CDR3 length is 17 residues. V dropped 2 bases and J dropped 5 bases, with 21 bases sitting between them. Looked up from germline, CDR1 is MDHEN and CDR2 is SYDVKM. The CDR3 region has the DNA TGTGCCAGCAGTTTAGGGACCACGGGGGGCGCTGATTATGGCTACACCTTC. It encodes CASSLGTTGGADYGYTF.

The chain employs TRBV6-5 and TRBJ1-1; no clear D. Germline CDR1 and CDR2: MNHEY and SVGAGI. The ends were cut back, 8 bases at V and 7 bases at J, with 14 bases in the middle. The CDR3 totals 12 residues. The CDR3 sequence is CASGFPPVEAFF. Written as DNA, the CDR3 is TGTGCCAGCGGCTTTCCCCCAGTTGAAGCTTTCTTT.

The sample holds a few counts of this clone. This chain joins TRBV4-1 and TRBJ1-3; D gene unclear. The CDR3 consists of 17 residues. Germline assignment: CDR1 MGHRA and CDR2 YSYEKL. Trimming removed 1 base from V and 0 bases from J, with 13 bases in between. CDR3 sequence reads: CASSQVHVPGSGNTIYF. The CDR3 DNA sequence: TGCGCCAGCAGCCAAGTACATGTTCCGGGCTCTGGAAACACCATATATTTT.

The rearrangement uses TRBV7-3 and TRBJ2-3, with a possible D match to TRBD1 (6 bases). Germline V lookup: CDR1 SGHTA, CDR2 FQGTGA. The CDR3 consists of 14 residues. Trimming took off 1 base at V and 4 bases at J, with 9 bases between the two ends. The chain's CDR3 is CASSLNKGADTQYF. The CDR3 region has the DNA TGTGCCAGCAGCTTAAATAAGGGGGCAGATACGCAGTATTTT. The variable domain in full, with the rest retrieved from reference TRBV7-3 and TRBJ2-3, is GAGVSQTPSNKVTEKGKYVELRCDPISGHTALYWYRQSLGQGPEFLIYFQGTGAADDSGLPNDRFFAVRPEGSVSTLKIQRTERGDSAVYLCASSLNKGADTQYFGPGTRLTVL.

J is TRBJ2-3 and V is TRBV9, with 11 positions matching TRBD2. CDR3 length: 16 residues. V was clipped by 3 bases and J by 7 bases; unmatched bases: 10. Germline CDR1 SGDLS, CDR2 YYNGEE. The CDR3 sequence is CASSGPILAGVYTQYF. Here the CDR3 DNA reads TGTGCCAGCAGCGGGCCCATACTAGCGGGGGTGTATACGCAGTATTTT.

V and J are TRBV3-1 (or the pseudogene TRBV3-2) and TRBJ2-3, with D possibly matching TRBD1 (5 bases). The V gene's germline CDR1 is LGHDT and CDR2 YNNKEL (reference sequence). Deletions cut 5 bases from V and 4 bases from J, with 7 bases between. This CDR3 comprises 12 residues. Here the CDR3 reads CASSETADTQYF. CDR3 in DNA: TGTGCCAGCAGCGAGACAGCAGATACGCAGTATTTT.

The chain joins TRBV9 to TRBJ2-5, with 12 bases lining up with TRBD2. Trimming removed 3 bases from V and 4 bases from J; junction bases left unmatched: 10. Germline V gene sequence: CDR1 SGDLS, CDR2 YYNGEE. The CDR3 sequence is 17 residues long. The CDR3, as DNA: TGTGCCAGCAGCGCCCCCTCTAGCGGGGGGGCCCCAGAGACCCAGTACTTC. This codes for CASSAPSSGGAPETQYF. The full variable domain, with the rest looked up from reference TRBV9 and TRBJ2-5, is DSGVTQTPKHLITATGQRVTLRCSPRSGDLSVYWYQQSLDQGLQFLIQYYNGEERAKGNILERFSAQQFPDLHSELNLSSLELGDSALYFCASSAPSSGGAPETQYFGPGTRLLVL.

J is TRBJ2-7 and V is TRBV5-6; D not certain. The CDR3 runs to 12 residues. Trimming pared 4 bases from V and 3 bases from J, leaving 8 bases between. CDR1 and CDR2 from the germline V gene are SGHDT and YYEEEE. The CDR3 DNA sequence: TGTGCCAGCAGCCCTAGACGCTACGAGCAGTACTTC. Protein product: CASSPRRYEQYF.

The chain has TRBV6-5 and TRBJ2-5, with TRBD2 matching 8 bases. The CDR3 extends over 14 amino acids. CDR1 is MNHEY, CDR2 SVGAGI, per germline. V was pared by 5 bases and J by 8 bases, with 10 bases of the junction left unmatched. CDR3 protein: CASSTSPRGGTQYF. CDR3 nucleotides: TGTGCCAGCAGTACCTCCCCCCGGGGGGGTACCCAGTACTTC.

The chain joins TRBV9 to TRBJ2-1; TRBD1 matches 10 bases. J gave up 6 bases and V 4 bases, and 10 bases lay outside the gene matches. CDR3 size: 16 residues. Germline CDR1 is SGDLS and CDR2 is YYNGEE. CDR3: CASSLSGTGVFNEQFF. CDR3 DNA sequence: TGTGCCAGCAGCTTATCCGGGACAGGGGTTTTCAATGAGCAGTTCTTC. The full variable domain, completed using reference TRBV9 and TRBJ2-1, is DSGVTQTPKHLITATGQRVTLRCSPRSGDLSVYWYQQSLDQGLQFLIQYYNGEERAKGNILERFSAQQFPDLHSELNLSSLELGDSALYFCASSLSGTGVFNEQFFGPGTRLTVL.

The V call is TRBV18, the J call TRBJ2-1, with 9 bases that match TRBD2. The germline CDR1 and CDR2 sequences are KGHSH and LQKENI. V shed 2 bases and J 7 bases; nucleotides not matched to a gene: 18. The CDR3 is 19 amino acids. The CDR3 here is CASSPVTSGRTFRENEQFF. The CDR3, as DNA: TGTGCCAGCTCACCAGTCACTAGCGGGCGAACTTTTAGGGAAAATGAGCAGTTCTTC.

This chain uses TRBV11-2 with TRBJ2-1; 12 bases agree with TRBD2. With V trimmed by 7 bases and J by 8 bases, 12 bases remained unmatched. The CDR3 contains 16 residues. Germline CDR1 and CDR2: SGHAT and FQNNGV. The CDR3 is CASTFHRTSGVDEQFF. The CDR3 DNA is TGTGCCAGCACCTTCCACCGGACTAGCGGGGTGGATGAGCAGTTCTTC.

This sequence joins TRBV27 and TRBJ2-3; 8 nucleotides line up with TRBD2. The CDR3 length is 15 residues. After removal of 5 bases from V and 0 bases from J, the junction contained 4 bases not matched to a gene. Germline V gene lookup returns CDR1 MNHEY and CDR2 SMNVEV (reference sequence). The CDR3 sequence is CASSRSGVSTDTQYF. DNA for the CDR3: TGTGCCAGCAGTCGTAGCGGGGTAAGCACAGATACGCAGTATTTT.

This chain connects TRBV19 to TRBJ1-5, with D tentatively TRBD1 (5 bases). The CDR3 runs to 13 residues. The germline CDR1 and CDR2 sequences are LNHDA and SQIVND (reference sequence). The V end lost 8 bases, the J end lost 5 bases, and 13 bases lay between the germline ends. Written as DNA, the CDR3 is TGTGCCAGTGGGCCTGGAGGGGATCAGCCCCAGCATTTT. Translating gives CASGPGGDQPQHF.

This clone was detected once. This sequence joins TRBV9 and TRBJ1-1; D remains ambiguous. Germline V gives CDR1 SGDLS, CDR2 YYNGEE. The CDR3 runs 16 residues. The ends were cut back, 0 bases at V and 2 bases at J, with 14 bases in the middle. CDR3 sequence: CASSVDPLTENTEAFF. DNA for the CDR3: TGTGCCAGCAGCGTAGACCCCCTCACAGAAAACACTGAAGCTTTCTTT.